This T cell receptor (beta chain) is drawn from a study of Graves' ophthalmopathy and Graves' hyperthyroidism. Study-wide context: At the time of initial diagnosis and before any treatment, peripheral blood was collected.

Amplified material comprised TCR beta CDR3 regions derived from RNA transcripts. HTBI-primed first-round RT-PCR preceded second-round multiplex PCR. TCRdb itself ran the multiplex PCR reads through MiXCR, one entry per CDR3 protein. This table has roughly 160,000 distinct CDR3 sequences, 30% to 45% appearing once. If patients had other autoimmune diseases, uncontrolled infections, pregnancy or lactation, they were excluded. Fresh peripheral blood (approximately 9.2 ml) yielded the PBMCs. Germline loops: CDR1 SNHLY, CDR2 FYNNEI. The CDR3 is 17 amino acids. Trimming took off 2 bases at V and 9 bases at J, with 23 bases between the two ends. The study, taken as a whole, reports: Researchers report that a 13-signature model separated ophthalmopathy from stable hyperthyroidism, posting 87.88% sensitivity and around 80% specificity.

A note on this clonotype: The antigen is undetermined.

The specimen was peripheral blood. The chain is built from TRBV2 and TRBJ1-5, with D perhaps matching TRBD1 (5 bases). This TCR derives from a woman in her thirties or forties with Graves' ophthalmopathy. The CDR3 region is CASSETFWDRAIRPQHF. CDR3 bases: TGTGCCAGCAGTGAAACCTTTTGGGACCGCGCAATCCGGCCCCAGCATTTT. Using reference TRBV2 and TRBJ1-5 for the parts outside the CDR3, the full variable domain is EPEVTQTPSHQVTQMGQEVILRCVPISNHLYFYWYRQILGQKVEFLVSFYNNEISEKSEIFDDQFSVERPDGSNFTLKIRSTKLEDSAMYFCASSETFWDRAIRPQHFGDGTRLSIL.